This record covers a single TCR beta chain. This sample stems from a study of CD8 T cells in Susac syndrome. Trimming cost V 3 bases and J 2 bases, with 8 bases left between them. From germline, CDR1 is MDHEN and CDR2 SYDVKM. The CDR3 spans 14 residues. RNA in amounts of roughly 0.45 to 1 ug was reverse transcribed with random hexamers. TCRdb analysed the immunoSEQ multiplex PCR reads with MiXCR anew, one entry per CDR3 protein. The table has about 160,000 distinct CDR3 sequences, roughly nine tenths seen once; the top ten hold around 0.087%. This clonotype originated in a human donor in good health. What was sequenced was CD4+ T cells from PBMCs. V usage is TRBV28 and J usage is TRBJ1-5; D not resolved. The CDR3 coding sequence is TGTGCCAGCAGTTTCGCCTGGGGCAATCAGCCCCAGCATTTT. Amino acids: CASSFAWGNQPQHF. The variable domain in full, with the rest retrieved from reference TRBV28 and TRBJ1-5, is DVKVTQSSRYLVKRTGEKVFLECVQDMDHENMFWYRQDPGLGLRLIYFSYDVKMKEKGDIPEGYSVSREKKERFSLILESASTNQTSMYLCASSFAWGNQPQHFGDGTRLSIL.